The clone carrying this TCR beta chain was counted ten times or more. Its antigen is undetermined. The ends lost 5 bases at V and 2 bases at J; junction bases unmatched: 7. The CDR3 covers 16 residues. Molecular-barcoded quantitative 5'-RACE produced these TCR beta libraries. In TCRdb, the 5' RACE reads were re-called with MiXCR into one record per CDR3 protein. Among fewer than 650,000 distinct CDR3 sequences listed, 10% to 15% were seen once. The data stem from a study of CD8 T cells in ankylosing spondylitis. Study-wide points: One TCR beta motif, made up of roughly eight highly homologous variants, appeared characteristic of ankylosing spondylitis blood. Disease-associated clones were CD8+ and fairly uncommon in peripheral blood. There were earlier reports of some motif variants in reactive arthritis synovial fluid and blood. Reports say disease-linked clones showed up significantly more in matched ankylosing spondylitis synovial fluid.

The source material was blood, either unsorted or a sorted T cell fraction (not recorded which). The clonotype was recovered from a male donor with ankylosing spondylitis. The chain employs TRBV12-3 or TRBV12-4 and TRBJ2-1, with 9 bases that match TRBD2. CDR3 in amino acids: CASSLPAGGPYNEQFF. CDR3 sequence (DNA): TGTGCCAGCAGTCTCCCGGCGGGAGGGCCCTACAATGAGCAGTTCTTC.